The T cell receptor beta chain described here comes from a study of patients and donors after allogeneic stem cell transplantation. The germline CDR1 and CDR2 sequences are SGHDN and FVKESK. J lost 8 bases, V lost 5 bases, and 12 bases had no gene match. The length of the CDR3 is 16 residues. TCRdb fed the RT-PCR reads into MiXCR, producing one record per CDR3 protein. The data contain fewer than 30,000 distinct CDR3 sequences, 42% of them singletons. The J gene is TRBJ1-6, the V gene TRBV14, with 7 bases lining up with TRBD1. The sequenced sample was blood, either unsorted or a sorted T cell fraction (not recorded which). This TCR was recovered from a human donor who was either an allogeneic HSCT recipient or a stem cell or donor lymphocyte infusion donor (not recorded which). It is not recorded whose cells these are; they may come from a transplant donor. This CDR3 is CASSAGRYRGDSPLHF. DNA of the CDR3: TGTGCCAGCAGCGCCGGACGGTACAGGGGTGATTCACCCCTCCACTTT.